This TCR beta chain was sequenced in a study of shared clonotypes between healthy human individuals. The study ran the assay at deep level. It was across several immunoSEQ plates that each subset's genomic DNA was evenly split. Measured with immunoSEQ multiplex PCR; TCRdb has only the in-frame clones, and not every one. The sample carries about 2 million clones, about 95% recorded once. Study results and caveats: Naive CD4 clonotype sharing across several donors was around 5%.

Germline V lookup: CDR1 SGHDT, CDR2 YYEEEE. Between the trimmed V and J ends, which lost 6 bases and 2 bases, there was a span of 14 bases. The CDR3 covers 14 residues. With regard to this clone: Antigen specificity is unknown.

Naive-designated CD8 cells lacked CD45RO, were positively enriched for CCR7, and omitted terminally differentiated effector memory CD45RA+ cells. Adult donors, all healthy and HIV-negative, had no recent acute infections or vaccinations. The receptor was derived from a man between 18 and 29 years old in good health. The rearrangement uses TRBV5-6 and TRBJ2-5; the D is unclear. The sample taken for sequencing was naive CD8+ T cells sorted from blood. CDR3 in amino acids: CASNQIGFQETQYF. In DNA form, the CDR3 reads TGTGCCAGCAACCAGATTGGGTTTCAAGAGACCCAGTACTTC.